These T cell receptor beta chains were read from a single sample in a study of T-cell reconstitution after alpha-beta-depleted transplantation in children. TCRdb used MiXCR to reprocess the PCR reads, holding one entry per CDR3 protein. The repertoire consists of some 290,000 distinct CDR3 sequences, with around 9.6% occurring once and the leading ten covering 9.5% to 13%. Sequences were derived from PBMCs from the stem cell graft donor, sampled from the stem cell graft. The receptor set was obtained from a human donor who donated a stem cell graft to a child with SCID. The conserved cysteine and the conserved F or W are not part of the CDR3 here. Fields, in order: CDR3 length, D gene, J gene, V gene, CDR3 protein. D genes are given only for firm matches.

11	NA	TRBJ2-2	TRBV20-1	SARDIITGELF
11	NA	TRBJ1-1	TRBV7-6	ASSLAKTTEAF
13	TRBD1	TRBJ2-7	TRBV7-8	ASSLRQGAAYEQY
11	NA	TRBJ2-2	TRBV6-1	ASRRANTGELF
13	NA	TRBJ2-3	TRBV6-5	ASSSAGLPTDTQY
12	NA	TRBJ2-2	TRBV7-7	ASSLTASAGELF
11	NA	TRBJ2-7	TRBV5-1	ASSLAVSYEQY
15	TRBD2	TRBJ2-3	TRBV18	ASSRSALAEITDTQY
12	NA	TRBJ2-7	TRBV20-1	SARDSGFSYEQY
15	TRBD2	TRBJ2-3	TRBV7-9	ASSPSMTSGGLDTQY
11	NA	TRBJ2-7	TRBV10-3	AISEGGNYEQY
12	NA	TRBJ1-1	TRBV5-4	ASSLWGSATEAF
14	TRBD1	TRBJ2-5	TRBV12-3/TRBV12-4	ASRGGGQGAEIPQY
11	NA	TRBJ1-1	TRBV3-1	ASRQIGNTEAF
11	NA	TRBJ2-7	TRBV12-3/TRBV12-4	ASSFQGNDEQY
11	NA	TRBJ1-6	TRBV11-2	ASTVGLNSPLH
14	NA	TRBJ2-2	TRBV6-1	ASSPLDSTNAGELF
12	NA	TRBJ1-1	TRBV2	ASRRDRMNTEAF
12	NA	TRBJ1-4	TRBV12-3/TRBV12-4	ASSLGASNEKLF
10	NA	TRBJ2-7	TRBV5-1	ASSLVSYEQY
13	NA	TRBJ2-5	TRBV4-1	ASSQVGTSYETQY
13	TRBD1	TRBJ2-3	TRBV7-9	ASSPPQGAVDTQY